The rows below give T cell receptor beta chains drawn from one sample of a study of CD8+ T cells in alopecia areata. Clones were read by immunoSEQ multiplex PCR, and TCRdb kept only the in-frame ones, dropping some. The data hold some 180,000 clones, with approximately 50% observed a single time. Here the sequenced sample was CD8+ T cells sorted from blood, taken between weeks 51 and 54, from a patient treated with tofacitinib. Source of these receptors: a human donor with alopecia areata. CDR3s include the opening cysteine and the closing phenylalanine or tryptophan. The order of the fields is D gene, J gene, V gene, clone size, CDR3 protein, CDR3 DNA. A D gene is named only where the DNA matches it firmly. Not all rows give a size; the values are once, few, many and, for expanded clones, a class.

>TRBD1|TRBJ1-1|TRBV29-1|-
CSVMTGDEAFF
TGCAGCGTTATGACAGGGGACGAAGCTTTCTTT
>-|TRBJ2-7|TRBV7-9|few
CASSLGSHEQYF
TGTGCCAGCAGCTTAGGCTCTCACGAGCAGTACTTC
>-|TRBJ2-7|TRBV7-9|-
CASSLGTLRGYEQYF
TGTGCCAGCAGCTTAGGGACTTTACGAGGGTACGAGCAGTACTTC
>-|TRBJ2-5|TRBV5-1|-
CASSLAVQETQYF
TGCGCCAGCAGCTTGGCAGTCCAAGAGACCCAGTACTTC
>TRBD1|TRBJ1-6|TRBV19|-
CASSMRTGRYGSPLHF
TGTGCCAGTAGTATGCGGACAGGTCGGTATGGTTCACCCCTCCACTTT
>-|TRBJ2-1|TRBV5-6|-
CASTPRLNNEQFF
TGTGCCAGCACCCCAAGACTCAACAATGAGCAGTTCTTC
>-|TRBJ2-3|TRBV6-5|-
CASSYSIGEHTDTQYF
TGTGCCAGCAGTTACTCGATCGGGGAACACACAGATACGCAGTATTTT
>-|TRBJ2-7|TRBV5-6|-
CASSLGSSYEQYF
TGTGCCAGCAGCTTGGGAAGCTCCTACGAGCAGTACTTC
>-|TRBJ1-1|TRBV6-1|-
CASSEYEPNTEAFF
TGTGCCAGCAGTGAATATGAACCGAACACTGAAGCTTTCTTT
>TRBD1|TRBJ2-7|TRBV27|few
CASSRTGGLLYEQYF
TGTGCCAGCAGTCGCACAGGGGGCCTTCTCTACGAGCAGTACTTC
>-|TRBJ2-1|TRBV29-1|few
CSGNSREQFF
TGCAGCGGTAACTCCAGGGAGCAGTTCTTC
>-|TRBJ1-2|TRBV6-1|-
CASIKGNYGYTF
TGTGCCAGCATTAAGGGGAACTATGGCTACACCTTC
>-|TRBJ2-3|TRBV9|few
CASSRRGTSTDTQYF
TGTGCCAGCAGCCGCAGGGGGACTAGCACAGATACGCAGTATTTT
>-|TRBJ2-2|TRBV27|-
CASSLGEPNTGELFF
TGTGCCAGCAGTTTAGGGGAACCGAACACCGGGGAGCTGTTTTTT
>-|TRBJ2-7|TRBV30|-
CAWRETRTAYEQYF
TGTGCCTGGAGGGAAACTCGGACGGCCTACGAGCAGTACTTC
>-|TRBJ2-5|TRBV27|-
CASSAGETQYF
TGTGCCAGCAGTGCTGGGGAGACCCAGTACTTC
>-|TRBJ2-5|TRBV4-1|once
CASSQDLEETQYF
TGCGCCAGCAGCCAAGATTTGGAGGAGACCCAGTACTTC
>-|TRBJ1-3|TRBV4-1|-
CASSRLQAIPGNTIYF
TGCGCCAGCAGCCGCCTGCAGGCCATACCTGGAAACACCATATATTTT
>TRBD1|TRBJ1-1|TRBV27|-
CASSLSGQFEAFF
TGTGCCAGCAGTTTATCGGGACAGTTTGAAGCTTTCTTT
>TRBD1|TRBJ2-5|TRBV7-9|few
CASSSGTGGEETQYF
TGTGCCAGCAGCTCCGGGACAGGGGGCGAAGAGACCCAGTACTTC
>-|TRBJ1-1|TRBV30|-
CAWSVLQGAEAFF
TGTGCCTGGAGTGTCCTCCAGGGCGCTGAAGCTTTCTTT
>-|TRBJ1-6|TRBV30|-
CAWNGDASFGSGKYNSPLHF
TGTGCCTGGAATGGGGACGCCTCGTTTGGTTCGGGGAAATATAATTCACCCCTCCACTTT
>TRBD1|TRBJ2-3|TRBV27|few
CASGWGQTDTQYF
TGTGCCAGCGGGTGGGGACAGACAGATACGCAGTATTTT
>-|TRBJ2-3|TRBV5-1|few
CASSLVGTSTDTQYF
TGCGCCAGCAGCTTGGTGGGGACAAGCACAGATACGCAGTATTTT
>-|TRBJ2-7|TRBV6-5|few
CASSSAYEQYF
TGTGCCAGCAGTTCCGCCTACGAGCAGTACTTC
>-|TRBJ2-7|TRBV5-4|once
CASSPDNSYEQYF
TGTGCCAGCAGCCCCGACAACTCCTACGAGCAGTACTTC
>-|TRBJ1-1|TRBV4-2|-
CASSHVRDNTEAFF
TGTGCCAGCAGCCACGTCCGGGACAACACTGAAGCTTTCTTT
>TRBD2|TRBJ2-7|TRBV7-2|-
CASSLATSGGSEQYF
TGTGCCAGCAGCTTAGCTACTAGCGGGGGGAGCGAGCAGTACTTC
>-|TRBJ1-1|TRBV9|-
CASSVGGRDTEAFF
TGTGCCAGCAGCGTAGGAGGGCGTGACACTGAAGCTTTCTTT
>-|TRBJ2-1|TRBV4-1|many
CASSQDDIARTDEQFF
TGCGCCAGCAGCCAAGATGACATCGCCCGTACGGATGAGCAGTTCTTC
>TRBD1|TRBJ2-7|TRBV5-6|few
CASSYGTAYEQYF
TGTGCCAGCAGCTACGGGACAGCCTACGAGCAGTACTTC
>-|TRBJ2-7|TRBV11-1|-
CASSALRDLFYEQYF
TGTGCCAGCAGCGCGCTCCGGGACTTATTCTACGAGCAGTACTTC
>-|TRBJ1-1|TRBV5-4|-
CASSLSGFEAFF
TGTGCCAGCAGCTTAAGCGGATTTGAAGCTTTCTTT
>-|TRBJ1-1|TRBV9|few
CASSVASGASTEAFF
TGTGCCAGCAGCGTAGCATCGGGGGCGAGCACTGAAGCTTTCTTT
>-|TRBJ2-3|TRBV29-1|few
CSAGGGVGDTQYF
TGCAGCGCCGGAGGGGGGGTAGGAGATACGCAGTATTTT